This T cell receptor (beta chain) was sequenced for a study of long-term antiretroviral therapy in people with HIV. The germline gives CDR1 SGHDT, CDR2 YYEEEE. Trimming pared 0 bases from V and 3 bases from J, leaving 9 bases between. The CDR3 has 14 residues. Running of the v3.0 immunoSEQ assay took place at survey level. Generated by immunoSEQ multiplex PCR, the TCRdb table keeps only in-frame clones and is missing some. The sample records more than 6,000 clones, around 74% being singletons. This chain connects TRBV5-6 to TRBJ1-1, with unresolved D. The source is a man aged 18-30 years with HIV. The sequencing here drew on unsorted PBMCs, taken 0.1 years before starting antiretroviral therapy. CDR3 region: CASSLDIGDTEAFF. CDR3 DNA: TGTGCCAGCAGCTTGGACATCGGGGACACTGAAGCTTTCTTT. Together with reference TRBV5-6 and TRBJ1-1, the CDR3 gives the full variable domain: DAGVTQSPTHLIKTRGQQVTLRCSPKSGHDTVSWYQQALGQGPQFIFQYYEEEERQRGNFPDRFSGHQFPNYSSELNVNALLLGDSALYLCASSLDIGDTEAFFGQGTRLTVV.